One sample yielded the 6 T cell receptor beta chains listed below, sequenced in a study of cytomegalovirus exposure and HLA in healthy donors. The PCR employed 60 Vbeta primers together with 13 Jbeta primers. Produced via immunoSEQ multiplex PCR; TCRdb's table is partial and in-frame only. The sample contains around 75,000 clones, roughly 74% of which appear only once. Sequencing used PBMCs. These receptors all come from a man aged 35 to 55 in good health and CMV-seronegative.

The chain uses TRBV30 and TRBJ2-3; 8 positions agree with TRBD1. With V trimmed by 3 bases and J by 5 bases, 10 bases remained unmatched. This CDR3 has 15 amino acids. CDR1 is GTSNPN, CDR2 SVGIG, per germline (reference sequence). The CDR3 here is CAWRRGQGARDTQYF. In DNA form, the CDR3 reads TGTGCCTGGAGAAGGGGCCAGGGGGCGCGAGATACGCAGTATTTT.

The chain employs TRBV7-2 and TRBJ1-4, with 8 nucleotides matching TRBD1. CDR1 SGHTA and CDR2 FQGNSA come from the germline V gene. This CDR3 is 17 amino acids long. V shed 1 base and J 5 bases; nucleotides not matched to a gene: 9. The CDR3 loop reads CASSLVGAGGANEKLFF. CDR3 bases: TGTGCCAGCAGCTTAGTGGGGGCAGGGGGCGCGAATGAAAAACTGTTTTTT.

The chain combines TRBV7-2 with TRBJ2-1, with 11 bases identical to TRBD2. Germline V gene lookup returns CDR1 SGHTA and CDR2 FQGNSA. The CDR3 contains 19 residues. V trimming: 5 bases; J trimming: 0 bases; junction bases outside the gene matches: 12. CDR3 region: CASSRPSGGPRSSYNEQFF. CDR3 coding DNA: TGTGCCAGCAGCCGGCCTAGCGGGGGGCCGAGAAGCTCCTACAATGAGCAGTTCTTC.

This clone was detected many times. This chain joins TRBV4-1 and TRBJ1-1; unclear D gene. The V gene lost 0 bases and the J gene lost 7 bases, with 12 bases spanning the gap. The V gene's germline CDR1 is MGHRA and CDR2 YSYEKL. This CDR3 contains 14 residues. The CDR3 protein is CASSQDSAEGEAFF. The CDR3 region has the DNA TGCGCCAGCAGCCAAGATTCAGCGGAGGGTGAAGCTTTCTTT.

V is TRBV12-5 and J is TRBJ1-2; unclear D gene. V shed 6 bases and J shed 2 bases, with 7 bases lying between them. Germline V gene lookup returns CDR1 LGHNT and CDR2 FRNRAP. The CDR3 runs 12 residues. The chain's CDR3 is CASGFRNYGYTF. The CDR3 nucleotides are TGTGCTAGTGGGTTCAGAAACTATGGCTACACCTTC.

The chain uses TRBV6-1 and TRBJ2-7; 9 bases are shared with TRBD1. The V and J ends lost 6 bases and 5 bases, in that order; junction bases with no gene match: 8. CDR3 size: 14 residues. Germline CDR1 and CDR2: MNHNS and SASEGT. The CDR3 here is CASRSGTGTHEQYF. The CDR3 DNA follows: TGTGCCAGCAGGTCCGGGACAGGGACGCACGAGCAGTACTTC.